The sequence of this T cell receptor beta chain was determined in a study of response to subunit inactivated influenza vaccine. The germline gives CDR1 SGHTA, CDR2 FQGNSA. The CDR3 has 15 amino acids. V dropped 4 bases and J dropped 4; count of bases not matched to a gene: 8. This clonotype was recorded a few times. MiXCR was run by TCRdb on the RT-PCR reads, yielding one entry per CDR3 protein. The repertoire consists of some 600,000 distinct CDR3 sequences, with around 13% occurring once and the leading ten covering less than 8.5%. This specimen was PBMCs from blood, taken 14 to 15 days before vaccination. The receptor comes from a man between 50 and 59 years old who received an inactivated influenza vaccine. This rearrangement joins TRBV7-2 to TRBJ1-2; 8 nucleotides agree with TRBD1. In DNA, the CDR3 is TGTGCCAGCAGCTCCGCCGGGACAGGAGCCTATGGCTACACCTTC. Protein product: CASSSAGTGAYGYTF.